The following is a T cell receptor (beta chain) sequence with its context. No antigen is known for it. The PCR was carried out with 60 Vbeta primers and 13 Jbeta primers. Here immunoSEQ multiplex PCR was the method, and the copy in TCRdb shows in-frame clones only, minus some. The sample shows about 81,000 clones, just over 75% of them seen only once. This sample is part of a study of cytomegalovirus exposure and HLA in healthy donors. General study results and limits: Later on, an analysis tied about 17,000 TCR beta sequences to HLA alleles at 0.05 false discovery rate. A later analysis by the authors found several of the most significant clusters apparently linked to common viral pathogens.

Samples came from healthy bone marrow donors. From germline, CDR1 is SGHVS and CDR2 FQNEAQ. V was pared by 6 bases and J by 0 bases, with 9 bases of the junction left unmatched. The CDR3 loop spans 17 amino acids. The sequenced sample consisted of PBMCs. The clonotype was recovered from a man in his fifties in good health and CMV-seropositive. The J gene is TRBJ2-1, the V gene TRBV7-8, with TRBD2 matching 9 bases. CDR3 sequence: CASSRASGANSYNEQFF. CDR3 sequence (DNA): TGTGCCAGCAGTAGAGCTAGCGGGGCGAACTCCTACAATGAGCAGTTCTTC.